Following are 23 T cell receptor beta chains from one sample sequenced in a study of post-analysis software for immune sequencing data. TCR beta libraries were prepared from cDNA with unique molecular identifiers. TCRdb called the PCR reads again in MiXCR, with one record for every CDR3 protein. The table lists about 570,000 distinct CDR3 sequences, approximately 34% of them singletons. Their antigens remain unidentified. Overall study results and limits: Among roughly five TRBV segments more frequent in patients than controls were TRBV5-6, TRBV5-1 and TRBV20-1.

The sample comprised blood. The receptors come from a girl aged 2 to 17 with multiple sclerosis.

V gene TRBV4-1 combines with J gene TRBJ1-5, with a weak D call TRBD1 (5 bases). The CDR3 contains 15 residues. With 1 base removed from V and 6 bases from J, the gap between germline ends came to 13 bases. Germline CDR1 reads MGHRA; CDR2 reads YSYEKL. In DNA, the CDR3 is TGCGCCAGCAGCCAAGTAGTCACAGGTACTCAGCCCCAGCATTTT. Translated: CASSQVVTGTQPQHF.

This rearrangement joins TRBV14 to TRBJ2-7; D not resolved. The V end was cut by 1 base, the J end by 10 bases, with 14 bases between. CDR1 is SGHDN and CDR2 is FVKESK in the germline V gene. The CDR3 has 13 amino acids. CDR3 sequence (DNA): TGTGCCAGCAGCCAAGTGGAGACTGGTCCCCAGTACTTC. It translates to CASSQVETGPQYF. Together with reference TRBV14 and TRBJ2-7, the CDR3 gives the full variable domain: EAGVTQFPSHSVIEKGQTVTLRCDPISGHDNLYWYRRVMGKEIKFLLHFVKESKQDESGMPNNRFLAERTGGTYSTLKVQPAELEDSGVYFCASSQVETGPQYFGPGTRLTVT.

The chain is built from TRBV11-1 and TRBJ1-2; 9 bases fit TRBD1. Germline-derived CDR1 and CDR2 are SGHAT and FQDESV (reference sequence). J lost 8 bases, V lost 6 bases, and 13 bases had no gene match. This CDR3 is 15 amino acids long. CDR3 sequence (DNA): TGTGCCAGCAGGAAAGGCCGGGACAGGGTCGGCGGCTACACCTTC. Protein: CASRKGRDRVGGYTF.

This clonotype was seen a handful of times. The chain links TRBV12-3 or TRBV12-4 to TRBJ2-1, with 10 bases lining up with TRBD2. This CDR3 has 15 residues. V trimming: 1 base; J trimming: 7 bases; junction bases outside the gene matches: 4. The DNA of the CDR3 is TGTGCCAGCAGTTTAGAGCGGGGGGGCTCTAATGAGCAGTTCTTC. Translation: CASSLERGGSNEQFF.

This chain links TRBV12-3 or TRBV12-4 with TRBJ2-1; D is possibly TRBD1 or TRBD2 (5 bases each). The CDR3 totals 13 residues. Trimming shortened V by 5 bases and J by 9 bases, and 14 bases separated the two germline ends. The chain's CDR3 is CASSAVGVTEQFF. CDR3 in DNA: TGTGCCAGCAGTGCGGTGGGGGTAACTGAGCAGTTCTTC.

The rearrangement uses TRBV7-9 and TRBJ1-2; D gene uncertain. V was pared by 1 base and J by 3 bases, with 6 bases between. This CDR3 has 13 amino acids. The germline V gene has CDR1 SEHNR and CDR2 FQNEAQ (reference sequence). Here the CDR3 reads CASSLDFDYGYTF. In DNA form, the CDR3 reads TGTGCCAGCAGCTTAGACTTCGACTATGGCTACACCTTC.

The gene calls are TRBV10-3 and TRBJ2-5, with 8 bases aligning to TRBD2. The V segment lost 4 bases and the J segment 5 bases; nucleotides outside the gene matches: 6. Germline V gene sequence: CDR1 ENHRY, CDR2 SYGVKD. This CDR3 has 14 amino acids. In DNA, the CDR3 is TGTGCCATCAGTGGCGGGGGGAAGCCGGAGACCCAGTACTTC. Its protein is CAISGGGKPETQYF.

J is TRBJ2-1 and V is TRBV5-5; possible D gene TRBD1, 5 bases. Trimming pared 0 bases from V and 13 bases from J, leaving 20 bases between. The CDR3 extends over 15 amino acids. Germline CDR1 reads SGHKS; CDR2 reads YYEKEE (reference sequence). This chain's CDR3 is CASSLEGRRGETQFF. DNA of the CDR3: TGTGCCAGCAGCTTGGAGGGGCGCAGAGGAGAGACCCAGTTCTTC.

This clonotype appeared a few times. V usage is TRBV27 and J usage is TRBJ1-5, with D perhaps matching TRBD1 (5 bases). V lost 6 bases and J 3 bases, leaving 15 bases between the germline ends. This CDR3 comprises 15 residues. Germline values: CDR1 MNHEY, CDR2 SMNVEV (reference sequence). Here the CDR3 DNA reads TGTGCCAGCAGCCTATCGGGGGGGGTCAATCAGCCCCAGCATTTT. It encodes CASSLSGGVNQPQHF.

This sequence joins TRBV2 and TRBJ2-1; D is undetermined. CDR1 SNHLY and CDR2 FYNNEI come from the germline V gene. Trimming took off 6 bases at V and 13 bases at J, with 10 bases between the two ends. The CDR3 runs to 10 residues. CDR3 residues: CASRFLLQFF. CDR3 bases: TGTGCCAGCAGGTTCTTGCTACAGTTCTTC.

This clonotype has just a few counts. V is TRBV13 and J is TRBJ1-2, with TRBD1 matching over 7 bases. The CDR3 is 16 residues long. Per the germline V gene, CDR1 is PRHDT and CDR2 is FYEKMQ (reference sequence). V lost 2 bases, J lost 3 bases, and 9 bases stayed unmatched. The CDR3 region has the DNA TGTGCCAGCAGCTTAACGGAGACAGGGAGGGACTATGGCTACACCTTC. The encoded protein is CASSLTETGRDYGYTF.

Regarding this clonotype: One base away lies a much larger clone, so this may be a sequencing read error. The V and J genes are TRBV4-1 and TRBJ1-4, with D hard to call. The CDR3 is 10 residues long. Germline values: CDR1 MGHRA, CDR2 YSYEKL. CDR3 sequence (DNA): TGCACCAGCTGTGATGAAAAACTGTTTTTT. It is translated as CTSCDEKLFF.

This chain's CDR3 is CSARDVAGGEETQYF. The CDR3 bases are TGCAGTGCTAGAGATGTAGCGGGGGGCGAAGAGACCCAGTACTTC. This chain links TRBV20-1 with TRBJ2-5, with 10 bases identical to TRBD2. Germline lookup yields CDR1 DFQATT and CDR2 SNEGSKA (reference sequence). The CDR3 contains 15 residues. Germline trimming cut 0 bases from V and 3 bases from J; bases unmatched to any gene: 4.

The table lists this clonotype with a few counts. The V gene is TRBV2, the J gene TRBJ2-1, with 16 nucleotides matching TRBD2. Germline trimming cut 6 bases from V and 6 bases from J; bases unmatched to any gene: 8. Germline V gene sequence: CDR1 SNHLY, CDR2 FYNNEI. CDR3 length: 17 amino acids. CDR3 sequence (DNA): TGTGCCAGCAGCGGGACTAGCGGGGGGGCCTTATCCAATGAGCAGTTCTTC. Protein product: CASSGTSGGALSNEQFF.

The V and J genes are TRBV11-2 and TRBJ1-5; no reliable D call. Trimming removed 5 bases from V and 0 bases from J, with 17 bases in between. Germline CDR1 reads SGHAT; CDR2 reads FQNNGV. The CDR3 is 17 residues long. CDR3 loop: CASSQPGRPDSNQPQHF. The CDR3 DNA reads TGTGCCAGCAGCCAGCCCGGGCGGCCCGATAGCAATCAGCCCCAGCATTTT.

The V gene is TRBV27, the J gene TRBJ2-4, with D hard to call. Gene TRBJ2-7 matches the end of the DNA better, so the J call may be wrong. The CDR3 sequence is 12 residues long. Germline assignment: CDR1 MNHEY and CDR2 SMNVEV (reference sequence). In nucleotides, the CDR3 is TGTGCCAGCAGTGCTTTTCAGGACGAGCAGTACTTC. Encoded protein: CASSAFQDEQYF.

This clonotype was observed a handful of times. The V and J genes are TRBV11-2 and TRBJ1-6; D remains unclear. In germline, CDR1 is SGHAT, CDR2 FQNNGV. Trimming removed 8 bases at V and 2 bases at J, with 13 bases between. The CDR3 runs 15 residues. The CDR3 DNA follows: TGTGCCAGCTGTACAGACCCTCCCTATAATTCACCCCTCCACTTT. Protein product: CASCTDPPYNSPLHF.

This sequence joins TRBV4-1 and TRBJ2-5, with D perhaps TRBD2 (6 bases). The CDR3 sequence is 14 residues long. Trimming stripped 1 base from V and 4 bases from J, with 10 bases between. From germline, CDR1 is MGHRA and CDR2 YSYEKL. The CDR3 protein is CASSQVLATETQYF. The CDR3 region has the DNA TGCGCCAGCAGCCAAGTCCTAGCGACAGAGACCCAGTACTTC.

A remark on this clonotype: Germline is not matched at one junction end, which may reflect a read error. The chain couples TRBV5-1 to TRBJ1-2; D gene uncertain. Germline CDR1 is SGHRS and CDR2 is YFSETQ. This CDR3 comprises 13 residues. This CDR3 reads CASSLTENYSYTF. The CDR3 DNA is TGCGCCAGCAGCTTGACTGAGAACTATAGCTACACCTTC.

The chain employs TRBV10-2 and TRBJ1-1; TRBD1 might be the D (5 bases). Per germline, CDR1 WSHSY and CDR2 SAAADI. Trimming pared 4 bases from V and 0 bases from J, leaving 9 bases between. This CDR3 comprises 14 residues. Here the CDR3 reads CASSVRGMNTEAFF. The CDR3 DNA reads as TGCGCCAGCAGTGTGCGGGGGATGAACACTGAAGCTTTCTTT.

This clonotype appeared many times. The chain recombines TRBV29-1 with TRBJ2-5; D might be TRBD1 (5 bases). Germline V gene sequence: CDR1 SQVTM, CDR2 ANQGSEA. This CDR3 has 12 amino acids. Trimming took 4 bases from V and 2 from J, leaving 8 bases between them. The CDR3 DNA sequence: TGCAGCGTTGTCAGGGATCAAGAGACCCAGTACTTC. Translating gives CSVVRDQETQYF.

CDR3 bases: TGTGCCAGCAGCTTACCTAGGACAGGACCCTCTACTAACTATGGCTACACCTTC. It encodes CASSLPRTGPSTNYGYTF. V is TRBV11-1 and J is TRBJ1-2; 7 bases line up with TRBD1. Germline CDR1 reads SGHAT; CDR2 reads FQDESV (reference sequence). The CDR3 spans 18 residues. V shed 2 bases, J shed 0 bases, and the junction held 12 bases outside the gene matches.

The chain combines TRBV7-9 with TRBJ2-7; D remains ambiguous. The DNA end is more similar to TRBJ2-5, so the J call may be wrong. Germline CDR1 SEHNR, CDR2 FQNEAQ (reference sequence). The CDR3 has 15 amino acids. CDR3 loop: CASSVIMASRETQYF. The CDR3 coding sequence is TGTGCCAGCAGCGTCATCATGGCGTCGCGAGAGACCCAGTACTTC.